This TCR beta chain was identified in a study of blood T cell repertoires in COVID-19. Study background: Some COVID-19 samples were acute and others convalescent; all came from the United States, Italy and Spain. PBMCs, B-cell-depleted T cells, or T cells provided the cDNA or gDNA that made up the material.

Trimming shortened V by 5 bases and J by 5 bases, and 15 bases separated the two germline ends. The CDR3 consists of 14 residues. Germline CDR1 SGHTA, CDR2 FQGNSA. As handled by the study authors: The authors estimated nucleated cell counts from reference gene primer amplification. TCRdb keeps only in-frame clones here, not all; method: immunoSEQ multiplex PCR. V, J and clone size reflect that table, while D and trimming were determined from the DNA. The sample records roughly 200,000 clones, roughly 80% being singletons. Sequenced input: peripheral blood. The V and J genes are TRBV7-2 and TRBJ1-2, with a possible D match to TRBD1 (6 bases). The receptor was isolated from a human donor in a cohort sampled during active COVID-19. The CDR3: CASSANRVRYGYTF. In DNA, the CDR3 is TGTGCCAGCAGCGCAAACAGGGTTCGGTATGGCTACACCTTC.